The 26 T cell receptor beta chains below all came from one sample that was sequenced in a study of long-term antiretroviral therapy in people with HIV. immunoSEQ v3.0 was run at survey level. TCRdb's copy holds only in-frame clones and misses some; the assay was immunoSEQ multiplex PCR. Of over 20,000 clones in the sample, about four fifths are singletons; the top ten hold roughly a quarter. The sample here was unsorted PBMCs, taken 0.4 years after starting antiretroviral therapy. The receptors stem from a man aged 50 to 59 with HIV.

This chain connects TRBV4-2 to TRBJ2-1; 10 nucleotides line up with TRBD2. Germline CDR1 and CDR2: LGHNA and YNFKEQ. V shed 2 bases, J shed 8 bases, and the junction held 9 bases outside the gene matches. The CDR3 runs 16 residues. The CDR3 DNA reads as TGTGCCAGCAGCCAACCACCCAGCGGGGGGGCCGATGAGCAGTTCTTC. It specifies CASSQPPSGGADEQFF.

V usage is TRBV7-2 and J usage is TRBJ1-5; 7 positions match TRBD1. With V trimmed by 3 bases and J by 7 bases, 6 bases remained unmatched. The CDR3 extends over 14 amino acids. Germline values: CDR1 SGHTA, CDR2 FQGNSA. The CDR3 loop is CASSFTGDGQPQHF. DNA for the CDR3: TGTGCCAGCAGCTTCACAGGGGATGGGCAGCCCCAGCATTTT.

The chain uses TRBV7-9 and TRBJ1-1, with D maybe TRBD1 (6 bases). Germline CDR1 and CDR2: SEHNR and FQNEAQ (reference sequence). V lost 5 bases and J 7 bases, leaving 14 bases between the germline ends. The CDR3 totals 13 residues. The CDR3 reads CASSERGGNEAFF. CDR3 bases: TGTGCCAGCAGCGAAAGAGGGGGTAATGAAGCTTTCTTT. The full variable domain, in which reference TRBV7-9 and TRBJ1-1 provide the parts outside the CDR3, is DTGVSQNPRHKITKRGQNVTFRCDPISEHNRLYWYRQTLGQGPEFLTYFQNEAQLEKSRLLSDRFSAERPKGSFSTLEIQRTEQGDSAMYLCASSERGGNEAFFGQGTRLTVV.

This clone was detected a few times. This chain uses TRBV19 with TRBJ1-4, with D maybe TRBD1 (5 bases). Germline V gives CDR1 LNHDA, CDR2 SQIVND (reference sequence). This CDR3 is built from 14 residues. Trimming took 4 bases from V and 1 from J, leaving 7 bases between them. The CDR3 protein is CASSTGITNEKLFF. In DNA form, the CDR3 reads TGTGCCAGTAGTACAGGGATAACTAATGAAAAACTGTTTTTT. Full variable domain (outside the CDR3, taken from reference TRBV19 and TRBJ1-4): DGGITQSPKYLFRKEGQNVTLSCEQNLNHDAMYWYRQDPGQGLRLIYYSQIVNDFQKGDIAEGYSVSREKKESFPLTVTSAQKNPTAFYLCASSTGITNEKLFFGSGTQLSVL.

CDR3 DNA sequence: TGTGCCAGCTCAGGCAACAGGGGGCGTAAAGATACGCAGTATTTT. Its protein is CASSGNRGRKDTQYF. The chain is built from TRBV18 and TRBJ2-3; 9 bases match TRBD1. The CDR3 spans 15 residues. The germline gives CDR1 KGHSH, CDR2 LQKENI. Trimming removed 5 bases from V and 5 bases from J; junction bases left unmatched: 8.

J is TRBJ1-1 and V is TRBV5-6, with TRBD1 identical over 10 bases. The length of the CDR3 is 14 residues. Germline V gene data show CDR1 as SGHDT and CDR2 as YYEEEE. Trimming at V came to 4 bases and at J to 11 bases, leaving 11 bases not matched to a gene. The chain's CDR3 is CASSATDRTGGAFF. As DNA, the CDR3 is TGTGCCAGCAGCGCTACGGACCGGACAGGGGGGGCTTTCTTT.

CDR3 loop: CASSYGDSPWHF. CDR3 DNA: TGTGCCAGCAGTTACGGGGACAGCCCGTGGCATTTT. V usage is TRBV6-5 and J usage is TRBJ1-5; 7 bases are a match to TRBD1. The CDR3 totals 12 residues. The V and J ends lost 2 bases and 15 bases, in that order; junction bases with no gene match: 7. Germline V CDR1 and CDR2: MNHEY, SVGAGI.

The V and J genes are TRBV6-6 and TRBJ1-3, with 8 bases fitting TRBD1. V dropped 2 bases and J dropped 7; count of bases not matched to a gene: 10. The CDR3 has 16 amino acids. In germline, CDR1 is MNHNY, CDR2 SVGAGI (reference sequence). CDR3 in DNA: TGTGCCAGCAGTTACCGGCAGGGGGCCGGTGAGAACACCATATATTTT. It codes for CASSYRQGAGENTIYF.

CDR3 in amino acids: CASSLPGSGNYEQYF. CDR3 sequence (DNA): TGTGCCAGCAGCTTACCGGGTTCAGGGAACTACGAGCAGTACTTC. The chain uses TRBV7-9 and TRBJ2-7; D may be TRBD1 (5 bases). The ends were cut back, 2 bases at V and 3 bases at J, with 14 bases in the middle. The CDR3 sequence is 15 residues long. CDR1 and CDR2 (germline): SEHNR, FQNEAQ (reference sequence).

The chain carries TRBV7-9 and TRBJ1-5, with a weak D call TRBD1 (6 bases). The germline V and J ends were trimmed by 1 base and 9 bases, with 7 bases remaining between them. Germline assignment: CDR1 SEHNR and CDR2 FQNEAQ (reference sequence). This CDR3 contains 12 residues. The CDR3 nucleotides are TGTGCCAGCAGCTTAGGGGGGCCGCCCCAGCATTTT. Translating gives CASSLGGPPQHF.

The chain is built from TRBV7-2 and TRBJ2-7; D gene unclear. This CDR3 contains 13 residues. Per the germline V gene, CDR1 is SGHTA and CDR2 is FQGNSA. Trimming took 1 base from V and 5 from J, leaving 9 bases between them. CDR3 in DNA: TGTGCCAGCAGCTTAGGGCTCCGCGACGAGCAGTACTTC. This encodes CASSLGLRDEQYF. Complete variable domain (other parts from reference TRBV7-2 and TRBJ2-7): GAGVSQSPSNKVTEKGKDVELRCDPISGHTALYWYRQSLGQGLEFLIYFQGNSAPDKSGLPSDRFSAERTGGSVSTLTIQRTQQEDSAVYLCASSLGLRDEQYFGPGTRLTVT.

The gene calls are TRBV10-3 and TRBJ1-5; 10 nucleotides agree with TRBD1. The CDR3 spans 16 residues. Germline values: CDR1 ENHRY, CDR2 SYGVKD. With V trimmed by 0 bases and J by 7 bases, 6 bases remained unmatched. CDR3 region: CAISESRDRGGQPQHF. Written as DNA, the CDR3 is TGTGCCATCAGTGAGTCCCGGGACAGGGGAGGGCAGCCCCAGCATTTT.

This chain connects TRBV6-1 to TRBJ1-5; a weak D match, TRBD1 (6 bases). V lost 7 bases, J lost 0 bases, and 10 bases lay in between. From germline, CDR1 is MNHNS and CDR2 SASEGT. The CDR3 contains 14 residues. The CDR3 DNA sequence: TGTGCCAGCACCCAGGGGTTTAGCAATCAGCCCCAGCATTTT. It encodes CASTQGFSNQPQHF.

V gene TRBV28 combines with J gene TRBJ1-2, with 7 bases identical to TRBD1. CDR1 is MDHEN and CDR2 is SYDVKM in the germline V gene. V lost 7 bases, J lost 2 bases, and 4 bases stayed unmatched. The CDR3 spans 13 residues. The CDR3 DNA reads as TGTGCCAGCATCCGGGACAGAAACTATGGCTACACCTTC. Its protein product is CASIRDRNYGYTF.

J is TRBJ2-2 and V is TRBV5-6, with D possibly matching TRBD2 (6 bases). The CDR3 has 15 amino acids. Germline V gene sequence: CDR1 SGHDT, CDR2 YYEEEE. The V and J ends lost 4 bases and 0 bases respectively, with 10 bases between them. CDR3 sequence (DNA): TGTGCCAGCAGCCGCGGGACCGCGAACACCGGGGAGCTGTTTTTT. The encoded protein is CASSRGTANTGELFF.

In DNA, the CDR3 is TGCGCCAGCAGCTTGGCCGGGACAGGGAATGAAAAACTGTTTTTT. Residues: CASSLAGTGNEKLFF. The V and J genes are TRBV5-1 and TRBJ1-4; 9 nucleotides align to TRBD1. Germline-derived CDR1 and CDR2 are SGHRS and YFSETQ. V dropped 0 bases and J dropped 5; count of bases not matched to a gene: 2. The CDR3 is 15 amino acids.

CDR3 sequence (DNA): TGTGCCAGCAGTTTGACCCAGATGACCTACGAGCAGTACTTC. It codes for CASSLTQMTYEQYF. This chain uses TRBV27 with TRBJ2-7, with unresolved D. Germline V CDR1 and CDR2: MNHEY, SMNVEV (reference sequence). V lost 3 bases and J lost 2, with 11 bases in between. The CDR3 covers 14 residues.

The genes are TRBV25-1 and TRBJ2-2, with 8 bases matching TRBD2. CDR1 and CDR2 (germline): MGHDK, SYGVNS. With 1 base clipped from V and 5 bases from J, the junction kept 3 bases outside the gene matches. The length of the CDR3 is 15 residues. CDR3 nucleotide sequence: TGTGCCAGCAGTGAATGGGTAGCGGGGACCGGGGAGCTGTTTTTT. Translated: CASSEWVAGTGELFF.

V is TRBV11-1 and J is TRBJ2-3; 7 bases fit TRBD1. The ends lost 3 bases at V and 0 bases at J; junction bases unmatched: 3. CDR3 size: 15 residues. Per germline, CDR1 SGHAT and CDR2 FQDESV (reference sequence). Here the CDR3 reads CASSFGQVSTDTQYF. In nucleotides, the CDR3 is TGTGCCAGCAGCTTCGGACAGGTTAGCACAGATACGCAGTATTTT. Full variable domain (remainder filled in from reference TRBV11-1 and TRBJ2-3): EAEVAQSPRYKITEKSQAVAFWCDPISGHATLYWYRQILGQGPELLVQFQDESVVDDSQLPKDRFSAERLKGVDSTLKIQPAELGDSAMYLCASSFGQVSTDTQYFGPGTRLTVL.

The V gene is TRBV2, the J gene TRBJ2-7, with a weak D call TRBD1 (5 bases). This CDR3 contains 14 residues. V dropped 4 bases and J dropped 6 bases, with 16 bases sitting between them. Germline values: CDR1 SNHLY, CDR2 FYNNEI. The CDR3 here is CASSARTSFGEQYF. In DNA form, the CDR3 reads TGTGCCAGCAGTGCCCGGACAAGTTTTGGCGAGCAGTACTTC.

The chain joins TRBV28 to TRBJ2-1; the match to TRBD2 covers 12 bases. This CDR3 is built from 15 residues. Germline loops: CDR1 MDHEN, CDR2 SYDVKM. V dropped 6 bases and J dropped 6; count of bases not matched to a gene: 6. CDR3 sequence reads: CASRSGTSGFNEQFF. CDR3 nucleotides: TGTGCCAGCAGGTCCGGGACTAGCGGGTTCAATGAGCAGTTCTTC.

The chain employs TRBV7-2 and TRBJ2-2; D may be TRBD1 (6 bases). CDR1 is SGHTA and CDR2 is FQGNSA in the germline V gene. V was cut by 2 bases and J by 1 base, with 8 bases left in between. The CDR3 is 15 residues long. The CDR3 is CASSLMGQNTGELFF. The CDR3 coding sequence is TGTGCCAGCAGCTTAATGGGACAGAACACCGGGGAGCTGTTTTTT.

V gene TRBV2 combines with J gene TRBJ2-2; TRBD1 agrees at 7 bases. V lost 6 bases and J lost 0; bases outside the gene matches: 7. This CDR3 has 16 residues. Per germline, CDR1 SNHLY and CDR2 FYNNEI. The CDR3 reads CASRSPGQTNTGELFF. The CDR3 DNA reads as TGTGCCAGCAGGTCTCCGGGACAGACGAACACCGGGGAGCTGTTTTTT. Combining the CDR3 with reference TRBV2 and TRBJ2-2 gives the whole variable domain EPEVTQTPSHQVTQMGQEVILRCVPISNHLYFYWYRQILGQKVEFLVSFYNNEISEKSEIFDDQFSVERPDGSNFTLKIRSTKLEDSAMYFCASRSPGQTNTGELFFGEGSRLTVL.

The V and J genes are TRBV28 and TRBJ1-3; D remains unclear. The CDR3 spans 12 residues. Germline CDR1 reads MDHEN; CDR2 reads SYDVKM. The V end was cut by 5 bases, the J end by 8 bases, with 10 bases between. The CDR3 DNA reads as TGTGCCAGCAGTCTAGAACGGGACACCATATATTTT. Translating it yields CASSLERDTIYF.

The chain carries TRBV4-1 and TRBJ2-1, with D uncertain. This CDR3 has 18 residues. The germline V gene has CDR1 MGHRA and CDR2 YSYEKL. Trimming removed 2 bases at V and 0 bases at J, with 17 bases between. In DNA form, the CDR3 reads TGCGCCAGCAGCCAACTTGGGCCGCACTCAGGCTCCTACAATGAGCAGTTCTTC. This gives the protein CASSQLGPHSGSYNEQFF.

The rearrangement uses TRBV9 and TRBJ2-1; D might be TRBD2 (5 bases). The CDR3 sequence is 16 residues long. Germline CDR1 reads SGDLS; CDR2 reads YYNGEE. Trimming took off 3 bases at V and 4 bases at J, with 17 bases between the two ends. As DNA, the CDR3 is TGTGCCAGCAGCGCCCCCCCCGGGGTGGGGTACAATGAGCAGTTCTTC. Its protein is CASSAPPGVGYNEQFF.